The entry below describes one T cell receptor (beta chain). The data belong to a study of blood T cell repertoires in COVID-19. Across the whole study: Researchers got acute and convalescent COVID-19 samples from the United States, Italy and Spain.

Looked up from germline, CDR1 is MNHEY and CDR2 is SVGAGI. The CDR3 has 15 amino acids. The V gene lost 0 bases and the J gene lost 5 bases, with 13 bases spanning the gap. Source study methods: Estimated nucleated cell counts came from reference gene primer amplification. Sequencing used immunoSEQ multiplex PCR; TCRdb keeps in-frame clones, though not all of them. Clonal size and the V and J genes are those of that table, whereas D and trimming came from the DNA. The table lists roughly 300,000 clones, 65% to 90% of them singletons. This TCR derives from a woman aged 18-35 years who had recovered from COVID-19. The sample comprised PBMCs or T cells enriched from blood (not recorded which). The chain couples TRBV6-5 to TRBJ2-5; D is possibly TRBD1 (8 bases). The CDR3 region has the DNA TGTGCCAGCAGTTACTCGAAACAGGGGGGGGAGACCCAGTACTTC. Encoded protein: CASSYSKQGGETQYF.